These 30 T cell receptor beta chains originate from one sample sequenced in a study of tumor and adjacent non-tumor tissue in lung cancer. TCRbeta libraries were built with three rounds of nested PCR, modified from ARM-PCR. In TCRdb, the multiplex PCR reads were re-called with MiXCR into one record per CDR3 protein. The repertoire holds 90,000 to 110,000 distinct CDR3 sequences, with 60% to 65% as singletons. The template was RNA from unsorted bulk tissue. The normal lung tissue was taken more than 3 cm from the tumor edge. Sample: distant non-tumor lung tissue. The origin of the receptors is a man aged 55-75 years with non-small cell lung cancer.

This clonotype rates as medium-sized (0.01 to 0.1%). The CDR3 sequence is CSPSPCNQPQHF. In DNA form, the CDR3 reads TGCAGCCCATCACCCTGTAATCAGCCCCAGCATTTT. V is TRBV29-1 and J is TRBJ1-5; D not certain. The CDR3 loop spans 12 amino acids. The V end was cut by 8 bases, the J end by 4 bases, with 12 bases between. In germline, CDR1 is SQVTM, CDR2 ANQGSEA.

Comments on this clonotype: The conserved closing phenylalanine or tryptophan is absent in this CDR3, likely reflecting a read error. V and J are TRBV6-5 and TRBJ1-1; a weak D match, TRBD1 (6 bases). CDR1 is MNHEY and CDR2 is SVGAGI in the germline V gene. CDR3 size: 13 residues. Trimming stripped 10 bases from V and 0 bases from J, with 12 bases between. This chain's CDR3 is CAIISGVNTEAFS. The CDR3 nucleotides read TGTGCCATCATCTCAGGGGTGAACACTGAAGCTTTCTCT.

The chain carries TRBV6-2 or TRBV6-3 and TRBJ2-1, with 8 bases matching TRBD2. The trim removed 7 bases at V and 2 bases at J, leaving 4 bases unmatched. The CDR3 consists of 14 residues. Germline lookup yields CDR1 MNHEY and CDR2 SVGEGT. CDR3 coding DNA: TGTGCCAGCACAGATAGCGGGGCCTACAATGAGCAGTTCTTC. Its protein product is CASTDSGAYNEQFF.

In the case of this clonotype: Given a much more abundant clone one base away, this may be a read error. V and J are TRBV6-1 and TRBJ2-2; possibly TRBD1 for D (5 bases). The V gene's germline CDR1 is MNHNS and CDR2 SASEGT. Trimming took off 7 bases at V and 5 bases at J, with 14 bases between the two ends. This CDR3 has 14 residues. The CDR3 is CASNGRQYTGELFF. The CDR3 nucleotides read TGTGCCAGCAATGGAAGACAGTATACCGGGGAGCTGTTTTTT.

Turning to this clonotype: Possible read error: a much larger clone is one base away. This chain uses TRBV30 with TRBJ2-1; a possible D gene is TRBD2 (6 bases). From germline, CDR1 is GTSNPN and CDR2 SVGIG (reference sequence). Deletions cut 2 bases from V and 6 bases from J, with 17 bases between. The CDR3 extends over 15 amino acids. The CDR3 sequence is CAWSPLAMATNEQFF. The CDR3, as DNA: TGTGCCTGGAGTCCTCTAGCGATGGCCACCAATGAGCAGTTCTTC.

Concerning this clonotype itself: At one of its ends the junction is not consistent with the germline gene, which may arise from a read error. This chain links TRBV4-2 with TRBJ2-3, with TRBD2 matching 14 bases. The CDR3 covers 16 residues. Germline V gene lookup returns CDR1 LGHNA and CDR2 YNFKEQ. The CDR3 DNA reads TGTGCCAGCAGCCACGGGACTAGCGGGAGTAAAGATACGCAGTATTTC. Amino acids: CASSHGTSGSKDTQYF.

This clonotype was counted ten times or more. V and J are TRBV7-8 and TRBJ1-4; 7 nucleotides match TRBD1. The V segment lost 5 bases and the J segment 8 bases; nucleotides outside the gene matches: 8. CDR1 is SGHVS, CDR2 FQNEAQ, per germline. The CDR3 extends over 14 amino acids. CDR3 nucleotides: TGTGCCAGCAGCCCGAAGGGGGCTTGGGAAAAACTGTTTTTT. Translating gives CASSPKGAWEKLFF.

As concerns this clonotype: A much larger clone lies a single base off, so this may be a read error. The chain recombines TRBV12-5 with TRBJ1-1; possibly TRBD1 for D (5 bases). Looked up from germline, CDR1 is LGHNT and CDR2 is FRNRAP. V was pared by 6 bases and J by 1 base, with 9 bases between. The CDR3 contains 13 residues. The CDR3 here is CASGRQPNTEAFF. The CDR3, as DNA: TGTGCTAGTGGCCGACAGCCGAACACTGAAGCTTTCTTT. The variable domain in full, with the rest retrieved from reference TRBV12-5 and TRBJ1-1, is DARVTQTPRHKVTEMGQEVTMRCQPILGHNTVFWYRQTMMQGLELLAYFRNRAPLDDSGMPKDRFSAEMPDATLATLKIQPSEPRDSAVYFCASGRQPNTEAFFGQGTRLTVV.

V usage is TRBV2 and J usage is TRBJ2-3; D gene unclear. Germline values: CDR1 SNHLY, CDR2 FYNNEI. This CDR3 is built from 14 residues. V gave up 0 bases and J gave up 4 bases, with 8 bases separating them. CDR3 protein: CASSEALRSDTQYF. CDR3 nucleotides: TGTGCCAGCAGTGAAGCGCTTCGCTCAGATACGCAGTATTTT.

This clonotype was picked up a small number of times. Because it lacks the conserved phenylalanine or tryptophan at the end, this CDR3 is likely a read error. The chain carries TRBV29-1 and TRBJ2-1, with D uncertain. Looked up from germline, CDR1 is SQVTM and CDR2 is ANQGSEA. This CDR3 comprises 15 residues. CDR3 loop: CSVEGKHSSYDEQFL. The CDR3 coding sequence is TGCAGCGTTGAGGGTAAACACAGCTCCTACGATGAGCAGTTCTTA.

This clonotype was seen repeatedly, ten times or more. The chain links TRBV30 to TRBJ2-1; 14 bases agree with TRBD2. CDR3 length: 19 amino acids. With 1 base clipped from V and 7 bases from J, the junction kept 15 bases outside the gene matches. From germline, CDR1 is GTSNPN and CDR2 SVGIG (reference sequence). The chain's CDR3 is CAWSETPGLAGDESNEQFF. Written as DNA, the CDR3 is TGTGCCTGGAGTGAAACTCCGGGACTAGCGGGAGACGAATCGAATGAGCAGTTCTTC.

With respect to this clonotype: Since a much larger clone is just one base distant, this may be a read error. The V and J genes are TRBV11-2 and TRBJ2-5; 10 nucleotides agree with TRBD2. V lost 2 bases to trimming and J lost 9 bases; unmatched junction nucleotides: 12. Germline V CDR1 and CDR2: SGHAT, FQNNGV. This CDR3 contains 16 residues. The CDR3 DNA is TGTGCCAGCAGCTTAAGGCCTAGCGGGGGCCCGGGGGCCCAGTACTTC. It codes for CASSLRPSGGPGAQYF.

Many counts were recorded for this clonotype. The CDR3 bases are TGTGCCAGCAGCTTAGTTGGGACACTTTCCTACGAGCAGTACTTC. It translates to CASSLVGTLSYEQYF. The chain couples TRBV11-3 to TRBJ2-7; D perhaps matches TRBD1 (6 bases). There are 15 residues in the CDR3. CDR1 and CDR2 from the germline V gene are SGHNT and YENEEA. The V gene lost 1 base and the J gene lost 1 base, with 11 bases spanning the gap.

As concerns this clonotype: A much larger clone lies one base from this, so it may be a read error. V is TRBV28 and J is TRBJ2-3; TRBD1 matches 12 bases. Unmatched junction bases numbered 10, after V lost 5 bases and J lost 4 bases. In germline, CDR1 is MDHEN, CDR2 SYDVKM. The CDR3 totals 17 residues. CDR3 in amino acids: CASSDLPGQGAPDTQYF. CDR3 nucleotides: TGTGCCAGCAGTGACCTCCCGGGACAGGGGGCGCCAGATACGCAGTATTTT.

V is TRBV2 and J is TRBJ2-7, with TRBD1 matching 10 bases. Germline lookup yields CDR1 SNHLY and CDR2 FYNNEI. V lost 6 bases and J lost 4; bases outside the gene matches: 3. This CDR3 has 13 amino acids. CDR3 residues: CASRRQGAYEQYF. The CDR3 bases are TGTGCCAGCAGAAGACAGGGGGCTTACGAGCAGTACTTC.

This chain joins TRBV28 and TRBJ1-1, with D possibly TRBD1 on 5 matching bases. Germline values: CDR1 MDHEN, CDR2 SYDVKM. The V gene lost 7 bases and the J gene lost 1 base, with 13 bases spanning the gap. This CDR3 comprises 14 residues. CDR3 amino acids: CASTPGGRNTEAFF. DNA of the CDR3: TGTGCCAGCACCCCGGGGGGAAGGAACACTGAAGCTTTCTTT. The full variable domain, rest sourced from reference TRBV28 and TRBJ1-1, is DVKVTQSSRYLVKRTGEKVFLECVQDMDHENMFWYRQDPGLGLRLIYFSYDVKMKEKGDIPEGYSVSREKKERFSLILESASTNQTSMYLCASTPGGRNTEAFFGQGTRLTVV.

The rearrangement joins TRBV6-1 to TRBJ2-1, with D possibly matching TRBD1 (6 bases). The CDR3 is 17 amino acids. The germline V gene encodes CDR1 MNHNS and CDR2 SASEGT. The V gene lost 4 bases and the J gene lost 1 base, with 17 bases spanning the gap. Written as DNA, the CDR3 is TGTGCCAGCAGTGGGTTATCGGCCGGACAGTCCTACAATGAGCAGTTCTTC. Its protein is CASSGLSAGQSYNEQFF.

This chain links TRBV5-4 with TRBJ2-2; D call uncertain. The V gene's germline CDR1 is SGHNT and CDR2 YYREEE (reference sequence). This CDR3 region has 15 residues. V lost 0 bases and J lost 0, with 6 bases in between. DNA for the CDR3: TGTGCCAGCAGCTTGGATAGCACGAACACCGGGGAGCTGTTTTTT. Its protein product is CASSLDSTNTGELFF.

This clonotype was detected a few times. This chain connects TRBV28 to TRBJ1-6; D is perhaps TRBD1 (5 bases). CDR1 and CDR2 from the germline V gene are MDHEN and SYDVKM. The CDR3 is made up of 19 amino acids. The V end was cut by 4 bases, the J end by 0 bases, with 19 bases between. This CDR3 reads CASSSPRDSQSSYNSPLHF. In DNA form, the CDR3 reads TGTGCCAGCAGTTCACCCCGAGACAGTCAGAGCTCCTATAATTCACCCCTCCACTTT.

Worth noting for this clonotype: The conserved final phenylalanine or tryptophan is absent from the CDR3, which likely points to a read error. CDR3: CASSPSIYTQYS. The CDR3 region has the DNA TGTGCCAGCAGCCCCTCCATATATACGCAGTATTCT. The chain has TRBV11-2 and TRBJ2-3; D uncertain. Germline loops: CDR1 SGHAT, CDR2 FQNNGV. CDR3 size: 12 residues. Deletions cut 5 bases from V and 7 bases from J, with 10 bases between.

On this clonotype itself: Sequence at one end of the junction differs from germline and may be a read error. The chain uses TRBV5-1 and TRBJ2-5; TRBD2 is a possible D gene (6 bases). The germline gives CDR1 SGHRS, CDR2 YFSETQ. This CDR3 spans 12 amino acids. CDR3 loop: CSSSLNKGEEYF. The DNA for the CDR3 is TGTTCCAGCAGCTTGAACAAAGGGGAGGAGTACTTC.

This clonotype was detected once. Given the absence of the conserved phenylalanine or tryptophan at the CDR3 end, a read error is likely. V and J are TRBV28 and TRBJ1-6; no definite D call. CDR3 length: 14 residues. The germline gives CDR1 MDHEN, CDR2 SYDVKM. CDR3 sequence reads: CTSSFGRGNSPLHI. DNA for the CDR3: TGTACCAGCAGTTTCGGGAGAGGTAATTCACCCCTCCACATT.

Note on this clonotype: A single base separates this from a much larger clone, so it may be a read error. The J gene is TRBJ1-6, the V gene TRBV11-2; a possible D gene is TRBD1 (5 bases). CDR3 size: 13 residues. CDR1 is SGHAT, CDR2 FQNNGV, per germline. The CDR3 is CASSSELGLAMVF. The CDR3 DNA reads as TGTGCCAGCAGCTCAGAACTGGGACTGGCTATGGTCTTT.

This clonotype appeared many times. This rearrangement joins TRBV6-2 or TRBV6-3 to TRBJ1-2; D is unclear. This CDR3 is built from 12 residues. Trimming left V 5 bases short and J 0 bases short, with 4 bases between. Looked up from germline, CDR1 is MNHEY and CDR2 is SVGEGT. CDR3 residues: CASSGANYGYTF. As DNA, the CDR3 is TGTGCCAGCAGTGGGGCTAACTATGGCTACACCTTC.

There are a few counts of this clonotype. A clone one base away is much larger, so this may be a read error. The CDR3 sequence: CTSSQPGPGGEWNTF. The CDR3 nucleotides are TGTACCAGCAGTCAACCGGGACCCGGCGGGGAATGGAACACCTTC. This chain links TRBV28 with TRBJ1-2; the D gene is possibly TRBD1 (5 bases). Germline CDR1 reads MDHEN; CDR2 reads SYDVKM. The CDR3 runs to 15 residues.

For this clonotype: A much larger clone differs from this one at a single base, so this may be a read error. The chain recombines TRBV25-1 with TRBJ2-3, with 7 bases fitting TRBD1. CDR3 length equals 14 residues. CDR1 MGHDK and CDR2 SYGVNS come from the germline V gene. The CDR3 here is CANSAPTGPDTQYF. The CDR3 bases are TGTGCCAACAGTGCCCCGACAGGGCCAGATACGCAGTATTTT.

As for this clonotype: A much larger clone differs from this one at a single base, so this may be a read error. V is TRBV29-1 and J is TRBJ2-2; perhaps TRBD1 as D (5 bases). CDR3 length: 15 residues. The ends were cut back, 2 bases at V and 5 bases at J, with 15 bases in the middle. From germline, CDR1 is SQVTM and CDR2 ANQGSEA. In DNA form, the CDR3 reads TGCAGCGTTGAAAGGGCAGGGATGGAGACCGGGGAGCTGTTTTTT. This gives the protein CSVERAGMETGELFF.

About this clonotype: A much more abundant neighbour one base away suggests this may be a read error. V and J are TRBV7-9 and TRBJ2-7, with 7 bases lining up with TRBD2. This CDR3 is built from 16 residues. With 1 base clipped from V and 0 bases from J, the junction kept 6 bases outside the gene matches. The germline V gene encodes CDR1 SEHNR and CDR2 FQNEAQ (reference sequence). CDR3 residues: CASSLGSGGSSYEQYF. The CDR3 coding sequence is TGTGCCAGCAGCTTAGGGAGTGGCGGGAGCTCCTACGAGCAGTACTTC.

About this clonotype: As the CDR3 is not closed by the conserved phenylalanine or tryptophan, this likely results from a read error. CDR3 protein: CASTQTVFGNEQFL. The DNA of the CDR3 is TGTGCCAGCACCCAAACAGTGTTTGGCAATGAGCAGTTCCTC. The chain uses TRBV6-5 and TRBJ2-1; D remains unclear. The CDR3 has 14 amino acids. V lost 7 bases and J 6 bases, leaving 16 bases between the germline ends. Germline CDR1 is MNHEY and CDR2 is SVGAGI.

As for this clonotype: The CDR3 does not end in the conserved phenylalanine or tryptophan, so this is likely a read error. The chain recombines TRBV4-3 with TRBJ2-7; 10 bases map to TRBD2. The length of the CDR3 is 16 residues. Trimming took 3 bases from V and 4 from J; bases not matched to a gene: 9. The V gene's germline CDR1 is LGHNA and CDR2 YSLEER. CDR3: CASSHDQASGSYEQYL. Written as DNA, the CDR3 is TGCGCCAGCAGCCATGACCAGGCTAGCGGGAGTTACGAGCAGTACCTC.